The 9 T cell receptor beta chains presented below share a single source sample, sequenced in a study of T-cell reconstitution after alpha-beta-depleted transplantation in children. Construction of the TCRbeta library involved unique molecular identifiers. TCRdb re-called the PCR reads through MiXCR, storing one row per CDR3 protein. The table includes over 150,000 distinct CDR3 sequences, 8.5% to 14% detected once. Sequences were derived from PBMCs, sampled before TCRalphabeta/CD19-depleted stem cell transplant. Receptor source: a boy aged 2 to 10 with acute myeloid leukemia, due to receive a stem cell transplant.

This clonotype was observed many times. The chain employs TRBV20-1 and TRBJ2-7, with D uncertain. Germline V gene data show CDR1 as DFQATT and CDR2 as SNEGSKA (reference sequence). This CDR3 has 13 residues. V dropped 3 bases and J dropped 0 bases, with 9 bases sitting between them. DNA for the CDR3: TGCAGTGCTAGGGCCAGGAGCTCCTACGAGCAGTACTTC. This encodes CSARARSSYEQYF.

This clonotype was recorded many times. The V gene is TRBV7-2, the J gene TRBJ2-3; D unresolved. The CDR3 has 12 residues. Trimming shortened V by 5 bases and J by 3 bases, and 6 bases separated the two germline ends. Germline-derived CDR1 and CDR2 are SGHTA and FQGNSA. The DNA of the CDR3 is TGTGCCAGCAGCCAAGCGACAGATACGCAGTATTTT. It is translated as CASSQATDTQYF.

This clonotype was detected many times. The V gene is TRBV7-6, the J gene TRBJ2-2; D is unresolved. Germline CDR1 and CDR2: SGHVS and FNYEAQ. Trimming shortened V by 8 bases and J by 4 bases, and 17 bases separated the two germline ends. The CDR3 runs to 15 residues. This chain's CDR3 is CASVDKWAGTGELFF. CDR3 DNA sequence: TGTGCCAGCGTCGACAAATGGGCTGGCACCGGGGAGCTGTTTTTT.

This clonotype has a count of ten or more. The chain has TRBV7-9 and TRBJ1-1; D is undetermined. CDR1 and CDR2 from the germline V gene are SEHNR and FQNEAQ (reference sequence). The CDR3 totals 16 residues. Trimming shortened V by 2 bases and J by 10 bases, and 23 bases separated the two germline ends. The CDR3 DNA sequence: TGTGCCAGCAGCTTATTCCCACAGTTAGCGGGTGAAGGAGCTTTCTTT. Its protein product is CASSLFPQLAGEGAFF.

The rearrangement uses TRBV7-3 and TRBJ2-5; 7 bases are shared with TRBD2. V was pared by 5 bases and J by 0 bases, with 6 bases of the junction left unmatched. Per the germline V gene, CDR1 is SGHTA and CDR2 is FQGTGA. The CDR3 is 15 amino acids. CDR3 protein: CASSHGGGYQETQYF. CDR3 DNA sequence: TGTGCCAGCAGCCATGGGGGGGGGTACCAAGAGACCCAGTACTTC.

Concerning this clonotype: Possible read error: a much larger clone is one base away. V and J are TRBV6-2 or TRBV6-3 and TRBJ2-1; D is tentatively TRBD1 or TRBD2 (5 bases each). The CDR3 runs to 15 residues. V gave up 6 bases and J gave up 6 bases, with 18 bases separating them. Germline V gene sequence: CDR1 MNHEY, CDR2 SVGEGT. The CDR3 bases are TGTGCCAGCAGAGACAGCGGACCTCTGAGCAATGAGCAGTTCTTC. Residues: CASRDSGPLSNEQFF.

The sample holds many counts of this clonotype. Here the CDR3 reads CASSPTRRGGGNTIYF. In nucleotides, the CDR3 is TGTGCCAGCAGCCCGACTAGGCGAGGTGGTGGAAACACCATATATTTT. J is TRBJ1-3 and V is TRBV7-9; no clear D. Trimming shortened V by 5 bases and J by 3 bases, and 17 bases separated the two germline ends. The CDR3 runs to 16 residues. CDR1 and CDR2 from the germline V gene are SEHNR and FQNEAQ (reference sequence). Full variable domain (missing parts from reference TRBV7-9 and TRBJ1-3): DTGVSQNPRHKITKRGQNVTFRCDPISEHNRLYWYRQTLGQGPEFLTYFQNEAQLEKSRLLSDRFSAERPKGSFSTLEIQRTEQGDSAMYLCASSPTRRGGGNTIYFGEGSWLTVV.

The DNA of the CDR3 is TGTGCCAGCACTAGAGACACCTTAGACAGGGCCTATGGGAACATTCAGTACTTC. Protein: CASTRDTLDRAYGNIQYF. V usage is TRBV6-1 and J usage is TRBJ2-4; 7 positions agree with TRBD1. The CDR3 runs 18 residues. The V gene's germline CDR1 is MNHNS and CDR2 SASEGT. V lost 7 bases to trimming and J lost 7 bases; unmatched junction nucleotides: 22.

Many counts were recorded for this clonotype. V gene TRBV7-8 combines with J gene TRBJ1-1; D ambiguous. CDR1 is SGHVS and CDR2 is FQNEAQ in the germline V gene. CDR3 length equals 15 residues. V dropped 2 bases and J dropped 1 base, with 11 bases sitting between them. CDR3 amino acids: CASSLNLGWNTEAFF. CDR3 DNA sequence: TGTGCCAGCAGCTTAAATCTGGGATGGAACACTGAAGCTTTCTTT.